This note documents a single T cell receptor beta chain sequence. These data originate in a study of cytomegalovirus exposure and HLA in healthy donors. Sampled while nominally healthy, donors likely had unrecorded immune exposures. The study ran its PCR with 60 Vbeta and 13 Jbeta primers. The protocol was immunoSEQ multiplex PCR, while the TCRdb copy is restricted to in-frame clones and leaves out a portion. Of 89,000 or so clones listed, over 70% were seen once; the top ten hold roughly 11%. This CDR3 has 13 amino acids. CDR1 and CDR2 from the germline V gene are MNHEY and SVGAGI. The ends were cut back, 6 bases at V and 3 bases at J, with 11 bases in the middle.

Input material: PBMCs. This receptor was identified in a man aged 18-30 years in good health and CMV-seropositive. V is TRBV6-5 and J is TRBJ1-1; tentative D call: TRBD1 (6 bases). In DNA, the CDR3 is TGTGCCAGCAGCCCAACAGGGTACACTGAAGCTTTCTTT. It is translated as CASSPTGYTEAFF.